This TCR beta chain was retrieved from a study of blood T cells in healthy people across ages. Study results and caveats: Higher diversity and more naive CD4+ cells were features of long-lived donors, compared to aged donors. CMV infection status of these donors was not known.

The CDR3 contains 17 residues. The ends lost 6 bases at V and 1 base at J; junction bases unmatched: 10. Isolated per sample were at least 7 million PBMCs. This clonotype was seen once. Antigen specificity is unknown. Primers used in a second PCR of roughly 6 to 12 cycles were a sample-barcoded 5' primer and a J-beta primer mix. TCRdb ran MiXCR on the 5' RACE reads and lists one entry per CDR3 protein. The sample has just under 750,000 distinct CDR3 sequences; 20% to 25% are singletons. This sequence joins TRBV12-3 or TRBV12-4 and TRBJ2-7; TRBD2 matches at 12 bases. The specimen sequenced was blood. The TCR sequence derives from a man in his 70s in good health. Here the CDR3 reads CASSPTSSGGVSYEQYF. CDR3 nucleotide sequence: TGTGCCAGCAGCCCCACCTCTAGCGGGGGGGTGTCCTACGAGCAGTACTTC.